This T cell receptor beta chain originates from a study of shared clonotypes between healthy human individuals. Study in general: Those who served as donors were two women and a few men between the ages of 18 and 49. The study's findings and limits: Non-shared clonotypes had lower generation probabilities than those shared by all four donors. Clonotype sharing across several donors was observed for roughly 5% of naive CD4 clonotypes.

Genomic DNA of each subset was evenly split across several immunoSEQ plates. The assay was immunoSEQ multiplex PCR, and TCRdb's table has in-frame clones only and misses some. Among some 550,000 clones, around 97% were seen once, and the ten largest hold about 0.06%. On this clone: Its specificity is not known.

The germline V gene has CDR1 SGHRS and CDR2 YFSETQ. The CDR3 length is 12 residues. With V trimmed by 4 bases and J by 4 bases, 2 bases remained unmatched. Specimen: naive CD4+ T cells sorted from blood. Noted subset: CD45RA+ positively selected. The chain is built from TRBV5-1 and TRBJ2-7; 7 positions agree with TRBD1. The source is a woman in her 30s in good health. CDR3 region: CASSTGAYEQYF. As DNA, the CDR3 is TGCGCCAGCAGCACAGGGGCTTACGAGCAGTACTTC. The whole variable domain, remainder taken from reference TRBV5-1 and TRBJ2-7, is KAGVTQTPRYLIKTRGQQVTLSCSPISGHRSVSWYQQTPGQGLQFLFEYFSETQRNKGNFPGRFSGRQFSNSRSEMNVSTLELGDSALYLCASSTGAYEQYFGPGTRLTVT.